Listed below are T cell receptor beta chains from one sample, sequenced in a study of blood T cell repertoires in COVID-19. Data came from immunoSEQ multiplex PCR; TCRdb stores just in-frame clones and leaves some out. The table lists approximately 130,000 clones, approximately 90% of them singletons. The specimen sequenced was peripheral blood. The receptors were sampled from a human donor in a cohort sampled during active COVID-19. Each CDR3 is given with its conserved first and last residue. Fields, in order: V gene, CDR3 protein.

v_gene: TRBV11-2; CDR3aa: CASSLGQLEREAQYF
v_gene: TRBV12-5; CDR3aa: CASGAGEGRAEAFF
v_gene: TRBV19; CDR3aa: CASSTPGLGSPYEQYF
v_gene: TRBV13; CDR3aa: CASSLVQTNYGYTF
v_gene: TRBV12-3/TRBV12-4; CDR3aa: CASGLTDTQYF
v_gene: TRBV9; CDR3aa: CASSVEAAYQETQYF
v_gene: TRBV3-1/TRBV3-2; CDR3aa: CASSQDLGDRVYNEQFF
v_gene: TRBV27; CDR3aa: CASSLSGDRGHIQYF
v_gene: TRBV30; CDR3aa: CAWSLTGDYEQYF
v_gene: TRBV14; CDR3aa: CASSQGLVFRETQYF